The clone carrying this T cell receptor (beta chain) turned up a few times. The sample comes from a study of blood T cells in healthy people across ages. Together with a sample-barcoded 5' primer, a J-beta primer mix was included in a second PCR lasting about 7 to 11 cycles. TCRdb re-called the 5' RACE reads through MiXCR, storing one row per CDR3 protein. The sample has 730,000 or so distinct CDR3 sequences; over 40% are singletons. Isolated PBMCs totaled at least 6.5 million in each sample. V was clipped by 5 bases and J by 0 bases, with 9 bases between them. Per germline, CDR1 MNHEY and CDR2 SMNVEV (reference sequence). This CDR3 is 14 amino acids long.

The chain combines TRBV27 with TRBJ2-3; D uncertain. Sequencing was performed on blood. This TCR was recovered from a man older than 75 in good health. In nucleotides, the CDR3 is TGTGCCAGCAGTCGGCCGGGTAGCACAGATACGCAGTATTTT. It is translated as CASSRPGSTDTQYF.